What follows are 14 T cell receptor beta chains derived from one specimen sequenced in a study of blood T cell repertoires in COVID-19. Clones were sequenced by immunoSEQ multiplex PCR, and TCRdb holds only the in-frame ones, with some missing. The sample yields under 200,000 clones, 80% seen once. Sequenced input: PBMCs or T cells enriched from blood (not recorded which). The source of these receptors is a woman between 55 and 75 years old who had recovered from COVID-19.

This clone was observed a single time. The J gene is TRBJ2-5, the V gene TRBV5-4; D might be TRBD2 (7 bases). Trimming stripped 0 bases from V and 2 bases from J, with 14 bases between. This CDR3 spans 16 amino acids. Per germline, CDR1 SGHNT and CDR2 YYREEE (reference sequence). The CDR3 DNA reads as TGTGCCAGCAGCTTGGGCCGGGGGGCACCACAAGAGACCCAGTACTTC. This translates into CASSLGRGAPQETQYF.

This chain connects TRBV10-1 to TRBJ1-1, with D perhaps matching TRBD1 (6 bases). Trimming stripped 1 base from V and 4 bases from J, with 7 bases between. There are 13 residues in the CDR3. The germline CDR1 and CDR2 sequences are WNHNN and SYGVQD (reference sequence). CDR3 nucleotide sequence: TGCGCCAGCAGTGAGTACAGGGCCACTGAAGCTTTCTTT. This encodes CASSEYRATEAFF.

The J gene is TRBJ1-2, the V gene TRBV6-5; perhaps TRBD1 as D (6 bases). The germline V and J ends were trimmed by 6 bases and 3 bases, with 11 bases remaining between them. The V gene's germline CDR1 is MNHEY and CDR2 SVGAGI. The CDR3 totals 13 residues. The chain's CDR3 is CASRGTLYYGYTF. CDR3 bases: TGTGCCAGCAGAGGGACACTCTACTATGGCTACACCTTC.

This chain joins TRBV5-5 and TRBJ1-1; D gene uncertain. The length of the CDR3 is 14 residues. V was pared by 1 base and J by 7 bases, with 14 bases between. Germline V gene sequence: CDR1 SGHKS, CDR2 YYEKEE (reference sequence). This CDR3 reads CASSLIPASGEAFF. Here the CDR3 DNA reads TGTGCCAGCAGCTTGATCCCGGCGTCGGGTGAAGCTTTCTTT.

The V and J genes are TRBV30 and TRBJ2-6, with 7 bases fitting TRBD2. Looked up from germline, CDR1 is GTSNPN and CDR2 is SVGIG (reference sequence). This CDR3 spans 17 amino acids. J gave up 0 bases and V 6 bases, and 11 bases lay outside the gene matches. CDR3 amino acids: CACPTVRGISGANVLTF. The CDR3 DNA is TGTGCCTGCCCAACGGTGCGGGGGATCTCTGGGGCCAACGTCCTGACTTTC.

The J gene is TRBJ2-3, the V gene TRBV5-4; 10 nucleotides match TRBD2. The CDR3 loop spans 14 amino acids. With 3 bases clipped from V and 7 bases from J, the junction kept 5 bases outside the gene matches. The germline CDR1 and CDR2 sequences are SGHNT and YYREEE (reference sequence). The CDR3 spells CASSSSSGGYTQYF. Written as DNA, the CDR3 is TGTGCCAGCAGCTCTTCTAGCGGGGGATATACGCAGTATTTT. Based on the CDR3 plus reference TRBV5-4 and TRBJ2-3, the full variable domain is ETGVTQSPTHLIKTRGQQVTLRCSSQSGHNTVSWYQQALGQGPQFIFQYYREEENGRGNFPPRFSGLQFPNYSSELNVNALELDDSALYLCASSSSSGGYTQYFGPGTRLTVL.

Of note for this clone: The same CDR3 can be traced to other DNA sequences in this sample. The chain recombines TRBV5-1 with TRBJ1-5; D is unclear. V was pared by 0 bases and J by 3 bases, with 4 bases between. CDR3 length equals 13 residues. Germline V lookup: CDR1 SGHRS, CDR2 YFSETQ. As DNA, the CDR3 is TGCGCCAGCAGCTTGGGAGACAATCAGCCCCAGCATTTT. This translates into CASSLGDNQPQHF.

The V gene is TRBV19, the J gene TRBJ1-2, with 8 bases lining up with TRBD1. The ends lost 7 bases at V and 8 bases at J; junction bases unmatched: 3. CDR3 length: 11 amino acids. Germline V CDR1 and CDR2: LNHDA, SQIVND (reference sequence). For the CDR3, the DNA is TGTGCCAGTACCAGGGGGCGAGGCTACACCTTC. This translates into CASTRGRGYTF.

This clone was seen once. Relative to the germline gene, one junction end is altered; a read error may explain this. The gene calls are TRBV29-1 and TRBJ1-1, with D hard to call. Germline V gene lookup returns CDR1 SQVTM and CDR2 ANQGSEA. The CDR3 loop spans 14 amino acids. CDR3 nucleotide sequence: TGCAGCGTTGAAGCGCTTCACAGCGGCACTGAAGCTCTCTTT. It translates to CSVEALHSGTEALF.

Only one count was recorded for this clone. V is TRBV5-8 and J is TRBJ2-2; 8 positions agree with TRBD2. This CDR3 has 17 amino acids. Germline trimming cut 1 base from V and 5 bases from J; bases unmatched to any gene: 10. Looked up from germline, CDR1 is SGHTS and CDR2 is YDEGEE. CDR3 in DNA: TGTGCCAGCAGCTTGATTGGACTAGCTGGCTTTACCGGGGAGCTGTTTTTT. Translated, it gives CASSLIGLAGFTGELFF.

This clone was recorded once. The DNA for the CDR3 is TGTGCCAGCAGCAGGGATCTAGCGGGGGGCCTAGAAGAGACCCAGTACTTC. It encodes CASSRDLAGGLEETQYF. J is TRBJ2-5 and V is TRBV6-2 or TRBV6-3; 11 bases map to TRBD2. The CDR3 consists of 17 residues. Germline loops: CDR1 MNHEY, CDR2 SVGEGT. J lost 3 bases, V lost 6 bases, and 12 bases had no gene match.

The rearrangement joins TRBV30 to TRBJ2-3, with D possibly TRBD2 on 7 matching bases. Per germline, CDR1 GTSNPN and CDR2 SVGIG (reference sequence). This CDR3 is 14 amino acids long. Trimming left V 4 bases short and J 1 base short, with 12 bases between. The CDR3 sequence: CAWNRRGRTDTQYF. CDR3 coding DNA: TGTGCCTGGAACCGGCGGGGGCGCACAGATACGCAGTATTTT. Combining the CDR3 with reference TRBV30 and TRBJ2-3 gives the whole variable domain SQTIHQWPATLVQPVGSPLSLECTVEGTSNPNLYWYRQAAGRGLQLLFYSVGIGQISSEVPQNLSASRPQDRQFILSSKKLLLSDSGFYLCAWNRRGRTDTQYFGPGTRLTVL.

The chain carries TRBV11-2 and TRBJ1-1; maybe TRBD1 (5 bases). There are 15 residues in the CDR3. Germline V gene lookup returns CDR1 SGHAT and CDR2 FQNNGV. Trimming stripped 4 bases from V and 3 bases from J, with 15 bases between. In nucleotides, the CDR3 is TGTGCCAGCAGCTCCCGTGGGACGGGGGACACTGAAGCTTTCTTT. It specifies CASSSRGTGDTEAFF.

The chain combines TRBV6-5 with TRBJ1-1; a possible D gene is TRBD1 (6 bases). The CDR3 totals 15 residues. V lost 0 bases to trimming and J lost 0 bases, with 8 bases between them. Germline CDR1 and CDR2: MNHEY and SVGAGI. The CDR3 loop is CASSYSRDMNTEAFF. CDR3 sequence (DNA): TGTGCCAGCAGTTACTCAAGGGACATGAACACTGAAGCTTTCTTT.